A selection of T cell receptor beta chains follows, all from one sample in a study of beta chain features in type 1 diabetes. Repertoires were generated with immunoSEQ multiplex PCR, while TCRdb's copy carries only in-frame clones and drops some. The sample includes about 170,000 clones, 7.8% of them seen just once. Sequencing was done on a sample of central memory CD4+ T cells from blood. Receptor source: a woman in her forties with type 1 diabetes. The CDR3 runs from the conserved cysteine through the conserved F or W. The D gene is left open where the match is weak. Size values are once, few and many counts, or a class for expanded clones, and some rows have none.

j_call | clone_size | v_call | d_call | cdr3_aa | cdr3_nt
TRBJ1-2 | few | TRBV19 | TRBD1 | CASSPTGPNYGYTF | TGTGCCAGTAGTCCGACAGGGCCTAACTATGGCTACACCTTC
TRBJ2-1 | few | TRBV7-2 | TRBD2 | CASSLMSGGPNEQFF | TGTGCCAGCAGCTTAATGAGCGGGGGGCCCAATGAGCAGTTCTTC
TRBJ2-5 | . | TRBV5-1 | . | CASSLLQETQYF | TGCGCCAGCAGCTTACTACAAGAGACCCAGTACTTC
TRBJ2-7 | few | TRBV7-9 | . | CASSATVYEQYF | TGTGCCAGCAGCGCGACAGTCTACGAGCAGTACTTC
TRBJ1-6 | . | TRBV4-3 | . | CASSHPPGGLNSPLHF | TGCGCCAGCAGCCACCCCCCGGGGGGCCTTAATTCACCCCTCCACTTT
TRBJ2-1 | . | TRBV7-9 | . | CASSSAGVSYNEQFF | TGTGCCAGCAGCTCAGCAGGAGTTTCCTACAATGAGCAGTTCTTC
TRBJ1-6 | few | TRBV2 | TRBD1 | CASGQGGNSPLHF | TGTGCCTCAGGACAGGGTGGTAATTCACCCCTCCACTTT
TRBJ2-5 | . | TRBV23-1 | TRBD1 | CASSHYRDSLWKTQYF | TGCGCCAGCAGTCACTACCGGGACAGTTTATGGAAGACCCAGTACTTC
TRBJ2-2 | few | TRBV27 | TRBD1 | CASRGQRYDTGELFF | TGTGCCAGCAGGGGACAGCGATATGACACCGGGGAGCTGTTTTTT
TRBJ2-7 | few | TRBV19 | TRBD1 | CASSTRTGVEQYF | TGTGCCAGTAGTACCCGGACAGGGGTCGAGCAGTACTTC
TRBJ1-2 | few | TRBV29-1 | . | CSVPGQKGANYGYTF | TGCAGCGTGCCGGGACAAAAAGGAGCTAACTATGGCTACACCTTC
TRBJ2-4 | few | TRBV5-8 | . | CASSLRDSLKNIQYF | TGTGCCAGCAGCTTGCGGGACTCTCTCAAAAACATTCAGTACTTC
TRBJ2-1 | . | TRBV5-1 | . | CASSPMVSYNEQFF | TGCGCCAGCAGCCCTATGGTGAGTTACAATGAGCAGTTCTTC
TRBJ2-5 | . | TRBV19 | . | CASSITGAKETQYF | TGTGCCAGTAGTATTACAGGAGCCAAAGAGACCCAGTACTTC
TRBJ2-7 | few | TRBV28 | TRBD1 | CASEGQGGKYEQYF | TGTGCCAGCGAGGGACAGGGGGGCAAGTACGAGCAGTACTTC
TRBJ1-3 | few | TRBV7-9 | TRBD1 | CASSSQGAVSGNTIYF | TGTGCCAGCAGCTCCCAGGGGGCAGTTTCTGGAAACACCATATATTTT
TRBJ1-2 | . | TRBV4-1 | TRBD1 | CASSQDWLGTGYDYGYTF | TGCGCCAGCAGCCAAGATTGGCTCGGGACAGGGTACGATTATGGCTACACCTTC
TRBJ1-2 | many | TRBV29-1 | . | CSVTDSRFSGYTF | TGCAGCGTCACGGACAGCCGGTTTTCCGGCTACACCTTC
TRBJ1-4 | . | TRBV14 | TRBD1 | CASSQGVGTGINEKLFF | TGTGCCAGCAGCCAAGGGGTCGGGACAGGGATTAATGAAAAACTGTTTTTT
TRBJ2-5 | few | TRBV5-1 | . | CASSLVGNSGETQYF | TGCGCCAGCAGCTTGGTTGGGAATAGCGGAGAGACCCAGTACTTC
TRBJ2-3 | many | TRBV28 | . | CASSRDTQYF | TGTGCCAGCAGTCGAGATACGCAGTATTTT
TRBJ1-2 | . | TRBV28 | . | CASSLRDTGYTF | TGTGCCAGCAGTTTAAGGGACACTGGCTACACCTTC
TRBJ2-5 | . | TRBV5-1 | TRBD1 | CASSPGTGGQETQYF | TGCGCCAGCAGCCCGGGGACAGGGGGACAAGAGACCCAGTACTTC
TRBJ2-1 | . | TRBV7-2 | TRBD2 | CASSLRTSGGYSYNEQFF | TGTGCCAGCAGCTTAAGGACTAGCGGGGGTTACTCCTACAATGAGCAGTTCTTC
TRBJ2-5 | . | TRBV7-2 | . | CASSLPPDHGGRTQYF | TGTGCCAGCAGCTTACCCCCCGACCACGGGGGGCGGACCCAGTACTTC
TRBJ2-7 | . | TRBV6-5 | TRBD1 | CASSLRGYEQYF | TGTGCCAGCAGCCTCAGGGGGTACGAGCAGTACTTC
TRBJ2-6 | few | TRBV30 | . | CAWSRGRANTGANVLTF | TGTGCCTGGAGTCGAGGGCGCGCGAACACTGGGGCCAACGTCCTGACTTTC
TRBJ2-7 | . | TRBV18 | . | CASSPSSGVPNEQYF | TGTGCCAGCTCACCGAGTTCAGGGGTCCCCAACGAGCAGTACTTC
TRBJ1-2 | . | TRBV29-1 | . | CSVLRGDYGYTF | TGCAGCGTGCTCCGGGGGGACTATGGCTACACCTTC
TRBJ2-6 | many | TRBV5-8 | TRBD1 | CASSQGEANVLTF | TGTGCCAGCAGTCAGGGGGAGGCCAACGTCCTGACTTTC
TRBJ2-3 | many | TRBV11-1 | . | CASSLSYTDTQYF | TGTGCCAGCAGCTTATCCTACACAGATACGCAGTATTTT
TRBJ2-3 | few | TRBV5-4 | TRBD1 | CASSPLGRGQTDTQYF | TGTGCCAGCAGCCCACTCGGCAGGGGGCAAACAGATACGCAGTATTTT
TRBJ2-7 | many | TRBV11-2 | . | CASSLGWQDYEQYF | TGTGCCAGCAGCTTAGGATGGCAGGACTACGAGCAGTACTTC
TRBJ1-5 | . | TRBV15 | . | CATSRDSLSNQPQHF | TGTGCCACCAGCAGAGATTCCCTTAGCAATCAGCCCCAGCATTTT
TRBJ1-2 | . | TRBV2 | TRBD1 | CASGRTGEGTYGYTF | TGTGCCAGCGGTAGGACAGGGGAAGGTACCTATGGCTACACCTTC
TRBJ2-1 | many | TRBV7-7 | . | CASSFDRDYEQFF | TGTGCCAGCAGCTTTGACAGGGACTATGAGCAGTTCTTC
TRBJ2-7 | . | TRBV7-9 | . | CASSPTGYEQYF | TGTGCCAGCAGCCCTACCGGCTACGAGCAGTACTTC
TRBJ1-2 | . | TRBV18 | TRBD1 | CASSRNRGQNNYGYTF | TGTGCCAGCTCAAGGAATCGGGGACAGAATAACTATGGCTACACCTTC
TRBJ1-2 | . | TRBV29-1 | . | CSVVGGHYGYTF | TGCAGCGTTGTGGGGGGACACTATGGCTACACCTTC
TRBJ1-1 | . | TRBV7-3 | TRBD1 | CASSLHGQGDTEAFF | TGTGCCAGCAGCTTACATGGACAGGGGGACACTGAAGCTTTCTTT
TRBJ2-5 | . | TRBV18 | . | CASSPPEGLGETQYF | TGTGCCAGCTCACCACCTGAGGGCTTAGGAGAGACCCAGTACTTC
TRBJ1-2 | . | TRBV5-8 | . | CASTRGRGNYGYTF | TGTGCCAGCACCCGAGGGAGAGGGAACTATGGCTACACCTTC
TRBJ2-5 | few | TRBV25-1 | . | CASSDGGGGETQYF | TGTGCCAGCAGTGATGGGGGGGGCGGGGAGACCCAGTACTTC
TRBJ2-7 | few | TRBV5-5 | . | CASSLEGANVEQYF | TGTGCCAGCAGCTTGGAAGGGGCAAACGTCGAGCAGTACTTC
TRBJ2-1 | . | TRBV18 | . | CASSPSEAEQFF | TGTGCCAGCTCACCAAGCGAAGCGGAGCAGTTCTTC
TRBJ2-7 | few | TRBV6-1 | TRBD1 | CASRRRDRDEQYF | TGTGCCAGCAGGAGGAGGGACAGGGACGAGCAGTACTTC
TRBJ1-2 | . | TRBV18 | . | CASSPAGNYGYTF | TGTGCCAGCTCACCCGCAGGAAACTATGGCTACACCTTC
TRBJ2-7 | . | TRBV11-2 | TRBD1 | CASSPGQAFYEQYF | TGTGCCAGCAGCCCCGGACAGGCCTTCTACGAGCAGTACTTC
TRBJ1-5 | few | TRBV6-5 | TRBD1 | CASSLTGDSPQHF | TGTGCCAGCAGTCTGACAGGGGATTCGCCCCAGCATTTT
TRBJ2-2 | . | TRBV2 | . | CASSEQGTGELFF | TGTGCCAGCAGTGAACAGGGTACCGGGGAGCTGTTTTTT
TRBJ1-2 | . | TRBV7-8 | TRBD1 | CASSPNRGDGYGYTF | TGTGCCAGCAGCCCAAACAGGGGGGACGGCTATGGCTACACCTTC
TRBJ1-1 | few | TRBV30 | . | CAWSVTGVATEAFF | TGTGCCTGGAGTGTAACGGGGGTCGCCACTGAAGCTTTCTTT
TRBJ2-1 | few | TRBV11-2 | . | CASSQTPGRVNEQFF | TGTGCCAGCAGCCAAACTCCGGGTCGTGTCAATGAGCAGTTCTTC
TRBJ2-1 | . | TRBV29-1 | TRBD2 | CSAGTTSYNEQFF | TGCAGCGCTGGGACTACCTCCTACAATGAGCAGTTCTTC
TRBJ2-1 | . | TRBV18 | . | CASSPAGYNEQFF | TGTGCCAGCTCTCCCGCAGGCTACAATGAGCAGTTCTTC
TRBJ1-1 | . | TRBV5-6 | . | CASSLLGGNTEAFF | TGTGCCAGCAGCTTGTTAGGGGGAAACACTGAAGCTTTCTTT
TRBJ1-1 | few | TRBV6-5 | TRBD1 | CASSTTGKAFF | TGTGCCAGCAGTACGACAGGGAAAGCTTTCTTT
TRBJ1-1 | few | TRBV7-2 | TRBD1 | CASSSGQGIWSTEAFF | TGTGCCAGCAGCTCCGGACAGGGAATTTGGAGCACTGAAGCTTTCTTT
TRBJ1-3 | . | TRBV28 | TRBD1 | CASKRQGAPRNTIYF | TGTGCCAGCAAGAGACAGGGGGCTCCCCGAAACACCATATATTTT